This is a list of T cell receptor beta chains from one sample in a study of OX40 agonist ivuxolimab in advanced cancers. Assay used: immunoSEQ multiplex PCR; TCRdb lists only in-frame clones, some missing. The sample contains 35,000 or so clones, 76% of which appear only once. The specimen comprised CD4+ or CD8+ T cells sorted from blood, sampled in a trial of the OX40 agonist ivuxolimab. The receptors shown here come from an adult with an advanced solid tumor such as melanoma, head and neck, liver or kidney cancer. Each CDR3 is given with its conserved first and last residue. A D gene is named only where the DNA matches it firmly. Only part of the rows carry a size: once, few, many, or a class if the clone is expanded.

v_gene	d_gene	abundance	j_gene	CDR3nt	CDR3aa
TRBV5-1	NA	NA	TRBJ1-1	TGCGCCAGCAGCTTGAGAGGGGAAAGTGGGGCGAACACTGAAGCTTTCTTT	CASSLRGESGANTEAFF
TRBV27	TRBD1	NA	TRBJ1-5	TGTGCCAGCAGTTTACAGGGGGCTCCTCCTCAGCCCCAGCATTTT	CASSLQGAPPQPQHF
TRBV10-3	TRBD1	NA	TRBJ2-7	TGTGCCATCAGGGACAGGGATAGCTCCTACGAGCAGTACTTC	CAIRDRDSSYEQYF
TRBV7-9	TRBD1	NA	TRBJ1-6	TGTGCCAGCAGCTCTGGACAGGGATCGGTCGGTTCACCCCTCCACTTT	CASSSGQGSVGSPLHF
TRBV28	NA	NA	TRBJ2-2	TGTGCCAGCAGAGGGGCCAGAGCGAACACCGGGGAGCTGTTTTTT	CASRGARANTGELFF
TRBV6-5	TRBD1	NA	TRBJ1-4	TGTGCCAGCAGTTACACGCAGGGGGATAATGAAAAACTGTTTTTT	CASSYTQGDNEKLFF
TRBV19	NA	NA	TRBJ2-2	TGTGCCAGTAGTACCACCCGGGGCACCGGGGAGCTGTTTTTT	CASSTTRGTGELFF
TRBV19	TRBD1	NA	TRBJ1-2	TGTGCCAGTTTGGACAGGGGTCGAGATGGCTACACCTTC	CASLDRGRDGYTF
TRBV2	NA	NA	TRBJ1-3	TGTGCCAGCAGTGAAGTCAGTCGGAGCTCTGGAAACACCATATATTTT	CASSEVSRSSGNTIYF
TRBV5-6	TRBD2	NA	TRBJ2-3	TGTGCCAGCAAAAAGCTAGCGGGGGGGCGGGATACGCAGTATTTT	CASKKLAGGRDTQYF
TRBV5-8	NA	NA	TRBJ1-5	TGTGCCAGCAGCTGGAACCGGGGGCCCGCTGTGCAGCCCCAGCATTTT	CASSWNRGPAVQPQHF
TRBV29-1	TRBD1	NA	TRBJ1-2	TGCAGCGTGCTTGGGACAGGCAAATATGGCTACACCTTC	CSVLGTGKYGYTF
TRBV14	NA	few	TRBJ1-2	TGTGCCAGCAGCCAAGATCTGCAGGCTAACTATGGCTACACCTTC	CASSQDLQANYGYTF
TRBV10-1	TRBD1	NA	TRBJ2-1	TGCGCCAGCAGGCCGGGACAGGGGGAAAATGAGCAGTTCTTC	CASRPGQGENEQFF
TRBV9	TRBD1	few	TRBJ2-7	TGTGCCAGCAGCGTAAGCCCCGGGACAGGGGGTTCCGAGCAGTACTTC	CASSVSPGTGGSEQYF
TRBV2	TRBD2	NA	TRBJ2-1	TGTGCCAGCAGTGACACGGGGGGAGTAGTGAATGAGCAGTTCTTC	CASSDTGGVVNEQFF
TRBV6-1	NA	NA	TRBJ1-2	TGTGCCAGCAGTGAAGCAAAACGGGCCTATGGCTACACCTTC	CASSEAKRAYGYTF
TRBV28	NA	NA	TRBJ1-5	TGTGCCAGCAGTCGCCCTGGAGGGGGACATCAGCCCCAGCATTTT	CASSRPGGGHQPQHF
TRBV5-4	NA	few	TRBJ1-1	TGTGCCAGCAGCTTGGCGGGCGGTAACACTGAAGCTTTCTTT	CASSLAGGNTEAFF
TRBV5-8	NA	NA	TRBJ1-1	TGTGCCAGCCGGACGGGCAGAATGAACACTGAAGCTTTCTTT	CASRTGRMNTEAFF
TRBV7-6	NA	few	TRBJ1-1	TGTGCCAGCAGCGCGGGGGGGATGGGCGGCAGGACTGAAGCTTTCTTT	CASSAGGMGGRTEAFF
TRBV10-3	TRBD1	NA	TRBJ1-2	TGTGCCATCAGTGATAAGCAGGGGGCGTACGGCTACACCTTC	CAISDKQGAYGYTF
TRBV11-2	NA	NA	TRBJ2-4	TGTGCCAGCAGCTCGGCGGTAATAGCCAAAAACATTCAGTACTTC	CASSSAVIAKNIQYF
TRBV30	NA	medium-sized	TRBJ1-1	TGTGCCTGGTCGACAGTTGGGCTTACCCAAGACTTT	CAWSTVGLTQDF
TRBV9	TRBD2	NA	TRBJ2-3	TGTGCCAGCAGCCCGGGGGGAGCCAGCACAGATACGCAGTATTTT	CASSPGGASTDTQYF
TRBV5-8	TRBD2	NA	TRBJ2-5	TGTGCCAGCAGCTCGCGGCCCCTAGCGGGACCGGAGACCCAGTACTTC	CASSSRPLAGPETQYF
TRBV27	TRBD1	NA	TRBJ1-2	TGTGCCAGCTCGACAGGGGCCTCCTATGGCTACACCTTC	CASSTGASYGYTF
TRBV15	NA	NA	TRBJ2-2	TGTGCCACCAGCAGAGGGATGGGGCCCGGGGAGCTGTTTTTT	CATSRGMGPGELFF
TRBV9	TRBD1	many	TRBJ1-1	TGTGCCAGCAGCGTAAATGGGACAGGGGACACTGAAGCTTTCTTT	CASSVNGTGDTEAFF
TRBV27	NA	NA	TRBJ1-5	TGTGCCAGCAGTTTAAGTAGAGGGTGGGATCAGCCCCAGCATTTT	CASSLSRGWDQPQHF
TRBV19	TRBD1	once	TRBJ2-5	TGTGCCAGTAGTCGTCTTCGAACAGGGGGGATGGAGACCCAGTACTTC	CASSRLRTGGMETQYF
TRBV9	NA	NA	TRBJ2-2	TGTGCCAGCAGCGAGGTCCTGGGGGGGCCCACCGGGGAGCTGTTTTTT	CASSEVLGGPTGELFF
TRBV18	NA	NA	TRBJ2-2	TGTGCCAGCTCACCACCGGCAGGGGCCGGGGAGCTGTTTTTT	CASSPPAGAGELFF
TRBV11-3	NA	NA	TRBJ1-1	TGTGCCAGCAGCTCACATCCGGACACTGAAGCTTTCTTT	CASSSHPDTEAFF
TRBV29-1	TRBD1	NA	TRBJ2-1	TGCAGCGTTTTTGGACAGGGGTCATACAATGAGCAGTTCTTC	CSVFGQGSYNEQFF
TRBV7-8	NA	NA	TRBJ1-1	TGTGCCAGCAGCTTAAGTGGACGGATGAACACTGAAGCTTTCTTT	CASSLSGRMNTEAFF
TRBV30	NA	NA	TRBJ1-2	TGTGCCTCCAATCCCAGGGGTAACTATGGCTACACCTTC	CASNPRGNYGYTF
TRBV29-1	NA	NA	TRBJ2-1	TGCAGCGTCGGGACGAACTACAATGAGCAGTTCTTC	CSVGTNYNEQFF
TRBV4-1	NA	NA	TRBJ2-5	TGCGCCAGCAGCCAAGATAGAGCAGAGACCCAGTACTTC	CASSQDRAETQYF
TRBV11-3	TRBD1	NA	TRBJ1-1	TGTGCCAGCAGCGCCCGGACAGGGGCGGGGAACACTGAAGCTTTCTTT	CASSARTGAGNTEAFF
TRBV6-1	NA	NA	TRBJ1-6	TGTGCCAGCAGTGAACGCACTTTTGAGAATTCACCCCTCCACTTT	CASSERTFENSPLHF
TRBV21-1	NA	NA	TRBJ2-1	TGTGCCAGCAGCAGGAGGACAGGGAACAATGAGCAGTTCTTC	CASSRRTGNNEQFF
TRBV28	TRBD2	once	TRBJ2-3	TGTGCCAGCAGCCGGGGGAGGGGCACAGATACGCAGTATTTT	CASSRGRGTDTQYF
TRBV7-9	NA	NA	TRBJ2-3	TGTGCCAGCAGCCCATGGGGACGGGGCACAGATACGCAGTATTTT	CASSPWGRGTDTQYF
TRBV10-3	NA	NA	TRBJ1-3	TGTGCCATCAGTGCGATGGGAAAGGACTCTGGAAACACCATATATTTT	CAISAMGKDSGNTIYF
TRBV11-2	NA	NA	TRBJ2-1	TGTGCCAGCAGCTTAGGAATTAATGAGCAGTTCTTC	CASSLGINEQFF
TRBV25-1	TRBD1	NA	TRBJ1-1	TGTGCCAGCAGTGACACAGGGGGCTCGGTGAACACTGAAGCTTTCTTT	CASSDTGGSVNTEAFF
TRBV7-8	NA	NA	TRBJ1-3	TGTGCCAGCAGCGTCCGGGACGCAAGCTCTGGAAACACCATATATTTT	CASSVRDASSGNTIYF
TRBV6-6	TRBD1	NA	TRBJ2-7	TGTGCCAGCAGTCCCGGACAGGGCATCAGCGAGCAGTACTTC	CASSPGQGISEQYF
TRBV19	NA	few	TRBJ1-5	TGTGCCAGTAGTATATTCCAGCCTAGGGTACTCTATCAGCCCCAGCATTTT	CASSIFQPRVLYQPQHF
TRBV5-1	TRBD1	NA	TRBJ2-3	TGCGCCAGCAGCTTGGTAGGACAGGGGGTGATAGATACGCAGTATTTT	CASSLVGQGVIDTQYF
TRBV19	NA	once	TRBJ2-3	TGTGCCAGTAGTATCGGCAGGGGTTGGACAGATACGCAGTATTTT	CASSIGRGWTDTQYF
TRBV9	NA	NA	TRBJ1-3	TGTGCCAGCAGCGAAACCGAGCCATTTGCTGGAAACACCATATATTTT	CASSETEPFAGNTIYF
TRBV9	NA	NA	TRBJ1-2	TGTGCCAGCAGCGTAGCTGGGTCGACGACGGCTGGCTACACCTTC	CASSVAGSTTAGYTF
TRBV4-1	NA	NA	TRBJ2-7	TGCGCCAGCAGCCAAGGTGGTGTTAGCGGCTACGAGCAGTACTTC	CASSQGGVSGYEQYF
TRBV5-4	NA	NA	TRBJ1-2	TGTGCCAGCAGCTTGACAGCTAACTATGGCTACACCTTC	CASSLTANYGYTF
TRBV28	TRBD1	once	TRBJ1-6	TGTGCCAGCACCATAACAGGGGAATACTCACCCCTCCACTTT	CASTITGEYSPLHF
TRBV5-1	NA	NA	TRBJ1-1	TGCGCCAGCAAAATGGAGACTGAAGCTTTCTTT	CASKMETEAFF
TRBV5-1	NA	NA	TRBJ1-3	TGCGCCAGCAGCTTGGGTGGGATAAAGACTGGAAACACCATATATTTT	CASSLGGIKTGNTIYF